The entry below describes one T cell receptor (beta chain). Its specificity is unknown. V lost 5 bases to trimming and J lost 8 bases, with 13 bases between them. Germline-derived CDR1 and CDR2 are ENHRY and SYGVKD. CDR3 length: 13 residues. The sample is drawn from a study of T cells after yellow fever vaccination. Study results and limitations: Abundant contaminating clonotypes from the bulk population could appear in FACS-sorted repertoires.

One entry per CDR3 protein, called by TCRdb with MiXCR from the 5' RACE reads. The sample contains about 550,000 distinct CDR3 sequences, around 21% of which appear only once. The source of this sequence is a man younger than 45 who received the YFV17D yellow fever vaccine. The genes are TRBV10-3 and TRBJ2-1; D is unresolved. Sequenced here: PBMCs, sampled 15 days after the yellow fever booster vaccination. CDR3 nucleotide sequence: TGTGCCATCAGTTCTCCCTTAGATTATGAGCAGTTCTTC. Translated: CAISSPLDYEQFF.